Listed below are T cell receptor beta chains from one sample, sequenced in a study of T cells in Graves' hyperthyroidism and ophthalmopathy. MiXCR, run by TCRdb on the multiplex PCR reads, gives a single entry per CDR3 protein. The sample records around 420,000 distinct CDR3 sequences, 15% to 19% being singletons. Sequencing used blood. Receptor source: a woman aged 18-30 years with Graves' hyperthyroidism. CDR3s include the opening cysteine and the closing phenylalanine or tryptophan. D genes are given only for firm matches. The size field is filled for only some rows; it gives once, few, many or a size class.

abundance,d_gene,j_gene,v_gene,CDR3nt,CDR3aa
many,TRBD1,TRBJ1-2,TRBV20-1,TGCAGTGCTGTGGACAGGGGAAGACATGGCTACACCTTC,CSAVDRGRHGYTF
many,NA,TRBJ1-2,TRBV12-3/TRBV12-4,TGTGCCAGCAGTCAAGGACGTGGCTACACCTTC,CASSQGRGYTF
many,NA,TRBJ2-5,TRBV20-1,TGCAGTGCGCCCAGGGGCCCGGAGAGGGAGACCCAGTACTTC,CSAPRGPERETQYF
many,NA,TRBJ2-5,TRBV6-5,TGTGCCAGCAGTTACTCGAGTGGAGGGAGGGAGACCCAGTACTTC,CASSYSSGGRETQYF
few,NA,TRBJ2-5,TRBV5-5,TGTGCCAGCAGCTTGCCGTTGGGGGAGACCCAGTACTTC,CASSLPLGETQYF
many,TRBD2,TRBJ2-7,TRBV7-2,TGTGCCAGCAGCTCTAGCGGGGTCTCCTACGAGCAGTACTTC,CASSSSGVSYEQYF
once,NA,TRBJ2-3,TRBV20-1,TGCAGTGCTCAACCAGGTCGGAGAGGGGGGCTCACAGATACGCAGTATTTT,CSAQPGRRGGLTDTQYF
many,NA,TRBJ1-2,TRBV6-6,TGTGCCAGCAGTTACTCGTCGCTCCCCAACTATGGCTACACCTTC,CASSYSSLPNYGYTF
many,TRBD1,TRBJ1-5,TRBV5-4,TGTGCCAGCAGCCTCGACAGGGATCAGCCCCAGCATTTT,CASSLDRDQPQHF
many,TRBD2,TRBJ2-4,TRBV7-9,TGTGCCAGCAGCTATGTACGGGGGGAAAACATTCAGTACTTC,CASSYVRGENIQYF
NA,TRBD2,TRBJ2-1,TRBV2,TGTGCCAGCAGTGAAAGCGGGGGGGCCGTGTATCGCAATGAGCAGTTCTTC,CASSESGGAVYRNEQFF
few,TRBD2,TRBJ2-2,TRBV20-1,TGCAGTGCTAGAGGGTTTCCCAGCGGGAGAATCGGGGAGCTGTTTTTT,CSARGFPSGRIGELFF
few,NA,TRBJ2-3,TRBV11-1,TGTGCCAGCAGCCCACTTAGCGTTAGCACAGATACGCAGTATTTT,CASSPLSVSTDTQYF
many,NA,TRBJ2-6,TRBV29-1,TGCAGCGTGGGGACTAGGGGGCCTGGGGCCAACGTCCTGACTTTC,CSVGTRGPGANVLTF
many,NA,TRBJ1-2,TRBV12-3/TRBV12-4,TGTGCCAGCAGCCAAGATCGGGGCAAGAGGGGCTACACCTTC,CASSQDRGKRGYTF
many,TRBD2,TRBJ2-1,TRBV9,TGTGCCAGCAGCCCAAGACTAGCGGGAGGCCTAGAGCAGTTCTTC,CASSPRLAGGLEQFF
many,NA,TRBJ2-3,TRBV7-3,TGTGCCAGCAGCCTCGGGCAGCGCACAGATACGCAGTATTTT,CASSLGQRTDTQYF
few,NA,TRBJ2-1,TRBV2,TGTGCCAGCAGTCAAGCGGAGAGCTCCTACAATGAGCAGTTCTTC,CASSQAESSYNEQFF
NA,TRBD2,TRBJ2-1,TRBV2,TGTGCCAGCCGCCCGGGACTAGCGGGAGGTTCGGTCAATGAGCAGTTCTTC,CASRPGLAGGSVNEQFF
many,NA,TRBJ1-2,TRBV20-1,TGCAGTGCCCAAGACAGTTCCTATGGCTACACCTTC,CSAQDSSYGYTF
many,TRBD1,TRBJ1-5,TRBV6-1,TGTGCCAGCAGTGAAGGTTTGGGACAGGCTTACAGCAATCAGCCCCAGCATTTT,CASSEGLGQAYSNQPQHF
many,NA,TRBJ2-3,TRBV12-5,TGTGCTAGTGGTTTGCCCATAGATGATACGCAGTATTTT,CASGLPIDDTQYF
NA,TRBD1,TRBJ2-7,TRBV20-1,TGCAGTGCGCCGAAGACAGGGTTCAACGAGCAGTACTTC,CSAPKTGFNEQYF
once,TRBD2,TRBJ2-5,TRBV4-1,TGCGCCAGCAGCCAAAGACCCAACTTACCGGGGACTAGCGGGGGAGAGACCCAGTACTTC,CASSQRPNLPGTSGGETQYF
few,NA,TRBJ1-2,TRBV6-2/TRBV6-3,TGTGCCGGCAGCCAAGGACGGCACTATGGCTACACCTTC,CAGSQGRHYGYTF
many,NA,TRBJ1-2,TRBV25-1,TGTGCCAGCAGTGGCTGCCGACGAAGACCTTGCGGCTACACCTTC,CASSGCRRRPCGYTF
few,NA,TRBJ1-2,TRBV29-1,TGCAGCGCGTGGGATTTTAACTATGGCTACACCTTC,CSAWDFNYGYTF
NA,NA,TRBJ2-6,TRBV10-3,TGTGCCATCATGGGAGGCGCGAGCTCTGGGGCCAACGTCCTGGCTTTC,CAIMGGASSGANVLAF
many,NA,TRBJ1-6,TRBV6-5,TGTGCCAGCAGTTACTCGGCGGGGGATAATTCACCCCTCCACTTT,CASSYSAGDNSPLHF